Shown below are 6 T cell receptor beta chains from a single sample sequenced in a study of blood T cell repertoires in COVID-19. The table came from immunoSEQ multiplex PCR; TCRdb's copy has only in-frame clones and leaves some out. The sample lists fewer than 250,000 clones; more than 70% were seen once. The material sequenced was PBMCs or T cells enriched from blood (not recorded which). These receptors all come from a woman in her 50s who had recovered from COVID-19.

V usage is TRBV4-1 and J usage is TRBJ2-1, with D possibly TRBD1 on 6 matching bases. Between the trimmed V and J ends, which lost 1 base and 6 bases, there was a span of 16 bases. Germline CDR1 and CDR2: MGHRA and YSYEKL. The CDR3 is 16 amino acids. CDR3 nucleotide sequence: TGCGCCAGCAGCCAAGTTGGGAACAGGGTCGGCAATGAGCAGTTCTTC. Translated: CASSQVGNRVGNEQFF.

The chain recombines TRBV19 with TRBJ1-2; 7 bases agree with TRBD1. Germline V CDR1 and CDR2: LNHDA, SQIVND (reference sequence). V shed 3 bases and J 7 bases; nucleotides not matched to a gene: 17. CDR3 length equals 17 residues. Here the CDR3 DNA reads TGTGCCAGTAGTATTTACTCGCCTCAAGGGACAGACCGTGGCTACACCTTC. Amino acid sequence: CASSIYSPQGTDRGYTF.

The rearrangement joins TRBV11-2 to TRBJ2-7; D is possibly TRBD1 (6 bases). Germline values: CDR1 SGHAT, CDR2 FQNNGV. Trimming took 5 bases from V and 4 from J, leaving 12 bases between them. CDR3 size: 13 residues. The CDR3 sequence is CASSHTRGYEQYF. The CDR3 nucleotides read TGTGCCAGCAGCCACACAAGGGGGTACGAGCAGTACTTC. Filled out from reference TRBV11-2 and TRBJ2-7, the complete variable domain reads EAGVAQSPRYKIIEKRQSVAFWCNPISGHATLYWYQQILGQGPKLLIQFQNNGVVDDSQLPKDRFSAERLKGVDSTLKIQPAKLEDSAVYLCASSHTRGYEQYFGPGTRLTVT.

The chain carries TRBV5-4 and TRBJ2-5; TRBD1 might be the D (5 bases). V was pared by 5 bases and J by 0 bases, with 11 bases between. Per the germline V gene, CDR1 is SGHNT and CDR2 is YYREEE (reference sequence). The CDR3 is 14 residues long. CDR3 residues: CASSSTGNQETQYF. CDR3 nucleotide sequence: TGTGCCAGCAGTAGTACAGGAAACCAAGAGACCCAGTACTTC.

The chain is built from TRBV7-3 and TRBJ2-5, with 7 bases lining up with TRBD2. Trimming took 0 bases from V and 2 from J; bases not matched to a gene: 6. CDR3 length equals 16 residues. In germline, CDR1 is SGHTA, CDR2 FQGTGA. For the CDR3, the DNA is TGTGCCAGCAGCTTAACGGGCGGGGGTCTACAAGAGACCCAGTACTTC. Residues: CASSLTGGGLQETQYF. Using reference TRBV7-3 and TRBJ2-5 for the parts outside the CDR3, the full variable domain is GAGVSQTPSNKVTEKGKYVELRCDPISGHTALYWYRQSLGQGPEFLIYFQGTGAADDSGLPNDRFFAVRPEGSVSTLKIQRTERGDSAVYLCASSLTGGGLQETQYFGPGTRLLVL.

CDR3 region: CASSLEGLFSYEQYF. The CDR3 DNA sequence: TGTGCCAGCAGCTTAGAGGGGCTATTCTCCTACGAGCAGTACTTC. The gene calls are TRBV11-3 and TRBJ2-7; D possibly corresponds to TRBD1 (5 bases). Germline values: CDR1 SGHNT, CDR2 YENEEA. The CDR3 extends over 15 amino acids. The V gene lost 0 bases and the J gene lost 0 bases, with 9 bases spanning the gap.